A single sample is the source of the 17 T cell receptor beta chains below, sequenced in a study of blood T cell repertoires in COVID-19. Repertoires were generated with immunoSEQ multiplex PCR, while TCRdb's copy carries only in-frame clones and drops some. Of roughly 210,000 clones listed, around 84% are singletons. Sequenced input: peripheral blood. These receptors were collected from an elderly woman with COVID-19, enrolled during active disease.

V gene TRBV28 combines with J gene TRBJ1-2; 8 bases fit TRBD1. Germline V gene sequence: CDR1 MDHEN, CDR2 SYDVKM. The CDR3 has 13 residues. J was trimmed by 8 bases and V by 8 bases; bases with no gene match: 10. For the CDR3, the DNA is TGTGCCAGCCAACAGGGGGACCGTGTAGGCTACACCTTC. Translating it yields CASQQGDRVGYTF.

This clone occurred once. At one of its ends the junction is not consistent with the germline gene, which may arise from a read error. Additional DNA sequences in this sample encode the identical CDR3. The chain employs TRBV7-6 and TRBJ1-1; TRBD1 agrees at 7 bases. The CDR3 sequence is 15 residues long. From germline, CDR1 is SGHVS and CDR2 FNYEAQ. In DNA, the CDR3 is TGTGCCAGCAGCCCGCGTGTGCAGGGGGACACTGAGGCTTTCTTT. Encoded protein: CASSPRVQGDTEAFF. The full variable domain, rest sourced from reference TRBV7-6 and TRBJ1-1, is GAGVSQSPRYKVTKRGQDVALRCDPISGHVSLYWYRQALGQGPEFLTYFNYEAQQDKSGLPNDRFSAERPEGSISTLTIQRTEQRDSAMYRCASSPRVQGDTEAFFGQGTRLTVV.

On this clone itself: The junction and the germline gene differ at one end; a read error may be behind it. The rearrangement links TRBV5-5 to TRBJ1-2, with 7 positions matching TRBD1. The CDR3 extends over 13 amino acids. CDR1 is SGHKS, CDR2 YYEKEE, per germline (reference sequence). The CDR3 DNA reads as TGTGCCAGCAGCAGGGACATTACAGGGGTTATGAACTTC. It codes for CASSRDITGVMNF.

J is TRBJ2-5 and V is TRBV5-1; tentative D call: TRBD2 (7 bases). The V and J ends lost 0 bases and 5 bases respectively, with 17 bases between them. The germline CDR1 and CDR2 sequences are SGHRS and YFSETQ. There are 16 residues in the CDR3. Here the CDR3 DNA reads TGCGCCAGCAGCTTGGCCGGCGGGGGCCGGTGGGAGACCCAGTACTTC. Protein product: CASSLAGGGRWETQYF.

The rearrangement links TRBV7-9 to TRBJ1-2; D call uncertain. CDR1 and CDR2 from the germline V gene are SEHNR and FQNEAQ (reference sequence). Trimming shortened V by 0 bases and J by 2 bases, and 7 bases separated the two germline ends. The CDR3 totals 14 residues. The CDR3 region is CASSLAGLNYGYTF. CDR3 bases: TGTGCCAGCAGCTTAGCTGGACTGAACTATGGCTACACCTTC.

This clone occurred a few times. The gene calls are TRBV11-2 and TRBJ1-6; 8 bases are shared with TRBD1. With V trimmed by 3 bases and J by 9 bases, 4 bases remained unmatched. Germline-derived CDR1 and CDR2 are SGHAT and FQNNGV. The CDR3 spans 14 residues. CDR3 DNA: TGTGCCAGCAGCTTCAGGACAGGGAGTTCACCCCTCCACTTT. This gives the protein CASSFRTGSSPLHF.

The V gene is TRBV7-8, the J gene TRBJ1-5; the D gene is possibly TRBD1 (6 bases). Germline V gene data show CDR1 as SGHVS and CDR2 as FQNEAQ. The CDR3 is 14 residues long. V was clipped by 5 bases and J by 4 bases, with 12 bases between them. The CDR3 loop reads CASSLGQPNQPQHF. Written as DNA, the CDR3 is TGTGCCAGCAGCCTAGGACAGCCTAATCAGCCCCAGCATTTT.

The chain uses TRBV24-1 and TRBJ1-4, with 8 bases identical to TRBD1. This CDR3 comprises 15 residues. Trimming cost V 4 bases and J 7 bases; bases outside gene matches: 7. Germline values: CDR1 KGHDR, CDR2 SFDVKD. CDR3: CATSDRGQGGEKLFF. The DNA for the CDR3 is TGTGCCACCAGTGACCGAGGACAGGGTGGTGAAAAACTGTTTTTT.

The CDR3 sequence is CASSRYDRGGVGEQFF. The CDR3 region has the DNA TGTGCCAGTAGTAGGTACGACAGGGGAGGAGTAGGTGAGCAGTTCTTC. The chain joins TRBV19 to TRBJ2-1; TRBD1 agrees at 8 bases. Trimming removed 4 bases from V and 9 bases from J; junction bases left unmatched: 14. Germline V gene sequence: CDR1 LNHDA, CDR2 SQIVND (reference sequence). This CDR3 is 16 amino acids long.

The V and J genes are TRBV5-1 and TRBJ1-5; unclear D gene. V was cut by 2 bases and J by 7 bases, with 13 bases left in between. Germline-derived CDR1 and CDR2 are SGHRS and YFSETQ. CDR3 length equals 14 residues. CDR3 sequence (DNA): TGCGCCAGCAGCTTCGGGCCTGGAGGACAGCCCCAGCATTTT. Protein: CASSFGPGGQPQHF.

The V call is TRBV5-1, the J call TRBJ2-7, with 11 bases fitting TRBD1. After removal of 0 bases from V and 9 bases from J, the junction contained 8 bases not matched to a gene. The V gene's germline CDR1 is SGHRS and CDR2 YFSETQ. The length of the CDR3 is 15 residues. The CDR3 region is CASSLDGTGGARQYV. The DNA for the CDR3 is TGCGCCAGCAGCTTGGATGGGACAGGGGGGGCAAGGCAGTACGTC.

The rearrangement joins TRBV7-9 to TRBJ1-4, with D possibly TRBD1 on 5 matching bases. CDR1 SEHNR and CDR2 FQNEAQ come from the germline V gene (reference sequence). The CDR3 consists of 14 residues. Trimming shortened V by 4 bases and J by 8 bases, and 14 bases separated the two germline ends. The CDR3 loop reads CASSSGGNWEKLFF. The CDR3 nucleotides read TGTGCCAGCAGCTCGGGGGGGAATTGGGAAAAACTGTTTTTT.

The chain combines TRBV7-2 with TRBJ1-2, with unresolved D. The CDR3 runs to 13 residues. The V end was cut by 5 bases, the J end by 10 bases, with 17 bases between. CDR1 and CDR2 from the germline V gene are SGHTA and FQGNSA. The CDR3: CASSLGSIGDYTF. DNA for the CDR3: TGTGCCAGCAGCCTGGGGTCAATCGGGGACTACACCTTC.

As to this clone: The sample holds other DNA sequences that translate to the same CDR3. The chain employs TRBV20-1 and TRBJ2-5, with D uncertain. Germline V gives CDR1 DFQATT, CDR2 SNEGSKA (reference sequence). Deletions cut 5 bases from V and 4 bases from J, with 8 bases between. The CDR3 sequence is 11 residues long. Here the CDR3 DNA reads TGCAGTGCTCCCCCGGGAGAGACCCAGTACTTC. Its protein product is CSAPPGETQYF.

The chain couples TRBV6-1 to TRBJ1-1; unclear D gene. CDR3 length: 11 residues. V lost 3 bases, J lost 8 bases, and 7 bases lay in between. The germline gives CDR1 MNHNS, CDR2 SASEGT. The CDR3, as DNA: TGTGCCAGCAGTGATGTGACAGAAGCTTTCTTT. Translating it yields CASSDVTEAFF.

The chain uses TRBV19 and TRBJ1-1, with D maybe TRBD1 (6 bases). There are 16 residues in the CDR3. The V end was cut by 2 bases, the J end by 7 bases, with 20 bases between. Germline loops: CDR1 LNHDA, CDR2 SQIVND (reference sequence). CDR3: CASSITVSGANFEAFF. Written as DNA, the CDR3 is TGTGCCAGTAGTATAACCGTGTCAGGGGCCAATTTTGAAGCTTTCTTT.

The chain couples TRBV6-4 to TRBJ1-1; no definite D call. V lost 5 bases to trimming and J lost 4 bases, with 11 bases between them. CDR1 and CDR2 from the germline V gene are MRHNA and SNTAGT. CDR3 size: 13 residues. This chain's CDR3 is CASSLTPSTEAFF. For the CDR3, the DNA is TGTGCCAGCAGTCTTACACCATCCACTGAAGCTTTCTTT.